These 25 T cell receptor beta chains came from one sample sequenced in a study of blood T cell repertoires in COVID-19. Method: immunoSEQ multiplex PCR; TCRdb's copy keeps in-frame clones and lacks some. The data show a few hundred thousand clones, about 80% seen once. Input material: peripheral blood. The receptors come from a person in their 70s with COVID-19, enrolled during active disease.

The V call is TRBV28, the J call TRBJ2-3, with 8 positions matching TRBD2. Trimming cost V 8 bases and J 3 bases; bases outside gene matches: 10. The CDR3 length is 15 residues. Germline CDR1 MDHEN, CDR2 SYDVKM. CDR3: CASFGRGEKTDTQYF. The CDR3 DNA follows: TGTGCCAGCTTCGGGAGGGGGGAGAAAACAGATACGCAGTATTTT. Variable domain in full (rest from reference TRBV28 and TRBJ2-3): DVKVTQSSRYLVKRTGEKVFLECVQDMDHENMFWYRQDPGLGLRLIYFSYDVKMKEKGDIPEGYSVSREKKERFSLILESASTNQTSMYLCASFGRGEKTDTQYFGPGTRLTVL.

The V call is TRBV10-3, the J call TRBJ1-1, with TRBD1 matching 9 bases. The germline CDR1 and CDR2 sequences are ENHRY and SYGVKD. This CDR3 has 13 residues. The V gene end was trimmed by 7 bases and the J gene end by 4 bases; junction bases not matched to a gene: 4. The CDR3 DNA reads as TGTGCCATCATCGGACAGGGGTTCACTGAAGCTTTCTTT. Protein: CAIIGQGFTEAFF.

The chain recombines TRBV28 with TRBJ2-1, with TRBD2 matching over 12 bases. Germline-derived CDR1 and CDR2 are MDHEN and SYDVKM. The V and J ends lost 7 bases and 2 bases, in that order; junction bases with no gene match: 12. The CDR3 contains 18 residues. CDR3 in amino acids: CASKLSLAGGLTYNEQFF. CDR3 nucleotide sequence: TGTGCCAGCAAACTCTCACTAGCGGGAGGTCTCACCTACAATGAGCAGTTCTTC.

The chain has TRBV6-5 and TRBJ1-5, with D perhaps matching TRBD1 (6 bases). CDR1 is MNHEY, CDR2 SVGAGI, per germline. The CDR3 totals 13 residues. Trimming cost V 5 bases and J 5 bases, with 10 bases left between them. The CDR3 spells CASSIHRDQPQHF. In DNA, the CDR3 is TGTGCCAGCAGTATCCACAGGGATCAGCCCCAGCATTTT.

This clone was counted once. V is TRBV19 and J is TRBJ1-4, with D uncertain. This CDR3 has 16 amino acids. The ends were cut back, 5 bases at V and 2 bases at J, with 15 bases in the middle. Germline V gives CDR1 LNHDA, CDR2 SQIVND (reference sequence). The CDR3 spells CASSVFGSGTNEKLFF. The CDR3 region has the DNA TGTGCCAGTAGTGTGTTTGGTTCAGGTACTAATGAAAAACTGTTTTTT.

The CDR3 nucleotides are TGTGCCACCAGCAGAGATCCGGTGCTTCGGTCGGGCAATCAGCCCCAGCATTTT. It encodes CATSRDPVLRSGNQPQHF. The rearrangement links TRBV15 to TRBJ1-5; D is unresolved. Germline V gene sequence: CDR1 LNHNV, CDR2 YYDKDF (reference sequence). V lost 0 bases to trimming and J lost 2 bases, with 17 bases between them. This CDR3 region has 18 residues.

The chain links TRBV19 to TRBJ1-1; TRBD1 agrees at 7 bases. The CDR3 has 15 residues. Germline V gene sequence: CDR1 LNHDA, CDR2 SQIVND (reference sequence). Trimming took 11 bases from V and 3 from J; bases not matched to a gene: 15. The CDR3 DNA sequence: TGTGCCGGATATAGGGACAGCCCTAAGGACACTGAAGCTTTCTTT. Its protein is CAGYRDSPKDTEAFF.

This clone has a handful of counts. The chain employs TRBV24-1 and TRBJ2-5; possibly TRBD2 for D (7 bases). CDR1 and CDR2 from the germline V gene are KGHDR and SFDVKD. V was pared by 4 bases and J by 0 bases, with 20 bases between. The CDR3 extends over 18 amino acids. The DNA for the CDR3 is TGTGCCACCAGTGACAAAGGGGGGGGTCTTGAGTACCAAGAGACCCAGTACTTC. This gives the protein CATSDKGGGLEYQETQYF.

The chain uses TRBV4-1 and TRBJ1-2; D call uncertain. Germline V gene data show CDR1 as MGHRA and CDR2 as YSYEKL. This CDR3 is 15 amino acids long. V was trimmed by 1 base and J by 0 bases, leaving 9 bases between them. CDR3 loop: CASSQVEDANYGYTF. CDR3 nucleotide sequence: TGCGCCAGCAGCCAAGTCGAGGATGCTAACTATGGCTACACCTTC.

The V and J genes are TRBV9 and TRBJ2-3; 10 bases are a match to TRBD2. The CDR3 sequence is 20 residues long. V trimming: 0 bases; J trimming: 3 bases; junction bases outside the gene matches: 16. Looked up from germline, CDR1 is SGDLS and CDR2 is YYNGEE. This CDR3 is CASSVAPAGGPSVRTDTQYF. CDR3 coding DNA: TGTGCCAGCAGCGTAGCGCCAGCGGGAGGGCCGAGTGTTAGGACAGATACGCAGTATTTT.

The CDR3, as DNA: TGCAGTGCTAGTCGGGGGGACCCAGATACGCAGTATTTT. Translation: CSASRGDPDTQYF. The rearrangement joins TRBV20-1 to TRBJ2-3; 7 bases line up with TRBD2. CDR1 DFQATT and CDR2 SNEGSKA come from the germline V gene (reference sequence). Trimming took 3 bases from V and 4 from J; bases not matched to a gene: 4. The CDR3 has 13 amino acids.

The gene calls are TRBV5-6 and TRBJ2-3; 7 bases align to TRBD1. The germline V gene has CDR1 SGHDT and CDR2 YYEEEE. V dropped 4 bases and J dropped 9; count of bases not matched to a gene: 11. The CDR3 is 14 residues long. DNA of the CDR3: TGTGCCAGCAGCACGGATAGGGGGCCTTCGACGCAGTATTTT. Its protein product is CASSTDRGPSTQYF.

The CDR3 coding sequence is TGTGCCAGCAGCTTTGTCGGGGTGCGCACAGATACGCAGTATTTT. It specifies CASSFVGVRTDTQYF. The V and J genes are TRBV11-2 and TRBJ2-3, with D tentatively TRBD2 (5 bases). CDR3 length equals 15 residues. Per germline, CDR1 SGHAT and CDR2 FQNNGV. V lost 3 bases and J lost 1, with 11 bases in between.

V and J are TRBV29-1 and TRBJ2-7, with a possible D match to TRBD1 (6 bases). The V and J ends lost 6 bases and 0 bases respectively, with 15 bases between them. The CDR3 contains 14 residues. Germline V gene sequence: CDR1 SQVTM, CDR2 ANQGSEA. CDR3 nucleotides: TGCAGCGTGAGGGGGACATCGAGCTCCTACGAGCAGTACTTC. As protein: CSVRGTSSSYEQYF.

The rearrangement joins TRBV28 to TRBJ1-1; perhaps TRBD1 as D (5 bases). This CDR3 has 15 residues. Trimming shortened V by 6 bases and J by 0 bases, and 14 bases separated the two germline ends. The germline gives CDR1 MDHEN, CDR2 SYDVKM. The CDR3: CASRRAGRLNTEAFF. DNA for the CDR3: TGTGCCAGCAGAAGAGCGGGACGGCTGAACACTGAAGCTTTCTTT.

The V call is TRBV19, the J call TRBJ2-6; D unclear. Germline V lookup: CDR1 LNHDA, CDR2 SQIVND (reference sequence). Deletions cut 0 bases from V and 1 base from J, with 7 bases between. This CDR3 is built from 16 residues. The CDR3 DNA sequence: TGTGCCAGTAGTATAGACCCAGTATCTGGGGCCAACGTCCTGACTTTC. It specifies CASSIDPVSGANVLTF.

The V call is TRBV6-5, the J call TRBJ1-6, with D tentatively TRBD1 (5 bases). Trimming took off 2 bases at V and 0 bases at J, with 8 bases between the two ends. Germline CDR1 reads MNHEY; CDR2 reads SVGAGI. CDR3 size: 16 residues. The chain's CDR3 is CASSYRQSSYNSPLHF. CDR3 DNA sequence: TGTGCCAGCAGTTACCGACAGAGCTCCTATAATTCACCCCTCCACTTT.

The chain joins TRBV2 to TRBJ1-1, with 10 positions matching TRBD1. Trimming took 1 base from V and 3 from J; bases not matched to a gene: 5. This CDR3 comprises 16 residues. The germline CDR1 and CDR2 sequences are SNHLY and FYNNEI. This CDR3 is CASSEGAGQGHTEAFF. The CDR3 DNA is TGTGCCAGCAGTGAAGGGGCGGGACAGGGGCACACTGAAGCTTTCTTT.

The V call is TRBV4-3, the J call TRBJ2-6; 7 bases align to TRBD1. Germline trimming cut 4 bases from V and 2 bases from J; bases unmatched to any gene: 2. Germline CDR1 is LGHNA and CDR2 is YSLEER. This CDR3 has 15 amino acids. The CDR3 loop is CASSRDRAGANVLTF. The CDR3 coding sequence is TGCGCCAGCAGCCGAGACAGGGCTGGGGCCAACGTCCTGACTTTC.

The CDR3 loop is CASSPEGRGVSPLHF. The CDR3 DNA reads as TGTGCCAGCTCACCCGAGGGCAGGGGGGTATCACCCCTCCACTTT. The V gene is TRBV18, the J gene TRBJ1-6; 7 bases align to TRBD1. V gave up 3 bases and J gave up 10 bases; unmatched junction bases: 9. CDR1 is KGHSH, CDR2 LQKENI, per germline. The CDR3 is 15 amino acids.

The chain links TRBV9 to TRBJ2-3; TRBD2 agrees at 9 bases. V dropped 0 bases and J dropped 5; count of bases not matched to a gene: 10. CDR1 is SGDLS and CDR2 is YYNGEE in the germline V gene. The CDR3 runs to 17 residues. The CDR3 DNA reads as TGTGCCAGCAGCGTAGGTGGAGCGGGAGGAGTATTAGATACGCAGTATTTT. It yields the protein CASSVGGAGGVLDTQYF.

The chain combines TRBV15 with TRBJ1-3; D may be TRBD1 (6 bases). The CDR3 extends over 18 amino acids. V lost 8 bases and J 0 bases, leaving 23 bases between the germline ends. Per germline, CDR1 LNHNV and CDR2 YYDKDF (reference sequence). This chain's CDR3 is CATSPGGPTARSGNTIYF. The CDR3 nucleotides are TGTGCCACCTCTCCCGGGGGGCCCACGGCTCGCTCTGGAAACACCATATATTTT.

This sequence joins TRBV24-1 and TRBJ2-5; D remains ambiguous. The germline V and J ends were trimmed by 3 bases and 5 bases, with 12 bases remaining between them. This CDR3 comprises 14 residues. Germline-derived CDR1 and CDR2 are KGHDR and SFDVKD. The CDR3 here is CATSDPQSWETQYF. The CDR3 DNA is TGTGCCACCAGTGATCCACAATCGTGGGAGACCCAGTACTTC.

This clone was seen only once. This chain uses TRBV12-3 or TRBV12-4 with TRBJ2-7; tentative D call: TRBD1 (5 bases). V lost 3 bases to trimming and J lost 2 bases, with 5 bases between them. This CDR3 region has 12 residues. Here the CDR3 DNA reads TGTGCCAGCAGTTTGGACACCTACGAGCAGTACTTC. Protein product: CASSLDTYEQYF.

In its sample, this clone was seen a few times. The CDR3 bases are TGTGCCAGCAGCTTAGGCGCAGGGGGCACCTATAATTCACCCCTCCACTTT. Its protein product is CASSLGAGGTYNSPLHF. This chain connects TRBV13 to TRBJ1-6; TRBD1 agrees at 8 bases. CDR1 and CDR2 (germline): PRHDT, FYEKMQ (reference sequence). This CDR3 is built from 17 residues. V was pared by 0 bases and J by 2 bases, with 3 bases of the junction left unmatched.